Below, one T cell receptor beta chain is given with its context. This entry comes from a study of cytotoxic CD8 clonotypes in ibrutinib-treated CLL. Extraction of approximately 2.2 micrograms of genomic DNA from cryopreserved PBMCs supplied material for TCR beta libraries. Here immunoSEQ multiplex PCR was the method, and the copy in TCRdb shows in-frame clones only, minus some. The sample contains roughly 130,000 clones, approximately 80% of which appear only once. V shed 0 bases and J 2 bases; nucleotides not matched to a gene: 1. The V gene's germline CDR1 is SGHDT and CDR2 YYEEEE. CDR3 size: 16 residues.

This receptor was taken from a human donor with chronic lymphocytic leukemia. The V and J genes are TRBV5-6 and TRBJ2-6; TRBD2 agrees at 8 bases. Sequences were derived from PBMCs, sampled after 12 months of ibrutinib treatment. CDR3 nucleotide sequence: TGTGCCAGCAGCTTGGCGGGGGGGACTGGGGCCAACGTCCTGACTTTC. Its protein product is CASSLAGGTGANVLTF.